These T cell receptor beta chains were read from a single sample in a study of T-cell reconstitution after alpha-beta-depleted transplantation in children. MiXCR was run by TCRdb on the PCR reads, yielding one entry per CDR3 protein. The data contain 700,000 to 850,000 distinct CDR3 sequences, 16% of them singletons. Sample: PBMCs, mostly from graft donor cells, taken 360 days after TCRalphabeta/CD19-depleted stem cell transplant. The source is a male patient aged 10 to 17 who had a stem cell transplant for acute lymphoblastic leukemia, so the T cells may come from the graft donor. The CDR3 runs from the conserved cysteine through the conserved F or W. A D gene is named only where the DNA matches it firmly. The listing skips clone size in some rows; elsewhere it reads once, few, many or a size class.

clone_size: -; cdr3_length: 14; j_call: TRBJ2-3; d_call: -; v_call: TRBV24-1; cdr3_aa: CATSGPVAADTQYF; cdr3_nt: TGTGCCACCAGCGGTCCGGTAGCGGCAGATACGCAGTATTTT
clone_size: few; cdr3_length: 16; j_call: TRBJ2-5; d_call: TRBD2; v_call: TRBV5-1; cdr3_aa: CASSLAGTSGKETQYF; cdr3_nt: TGCGCCAGCAGCTTGGCCGGGACTAGCGGGAAAGAGACCCAGTACTTC
clone_size: -; cdr3_length: 15; j_call: TRBJ2-7; d_call: -; v_call: TRBV11-3; cdr3_aa: CASSLRWGDHYEQYF; cdr3_nt: TGTGCCAGCAGCTTGAGGTGGGGCGACCACTACGAGCAGTACTTC
clone_size: -; cdr3_length: 14; j_call: TRBJ2-2; d_call: TRBD1; v_call: TRBV7-9; cdr3_aa: CASSTQGHTGELFF; cdr3_nt: TGTGCCAGCAGCACACAGGGGCACACCGGGGAGCTGTTTTTT
clone_size: -; cdr3_length: 16; j_call: TRBJ2-5; d_call: TRBD1; v_call: TRBV11-2; cdr3_aa: CASSSTGQGLTETQYF; cdr3_nt: TGTGCCAGCAGCTCCACTGGACAGGGGTTAACAGAGACCCAGTACTTC
clone_size: -; cdr3_length: 15; j_call: TRBJ1-5; d_call: -; v_call: TRBV20-1; cdr3_aa: CSAPPKRGSNQPQHF; cdr3_nt: TGCAGTGCTCCACCAAAGCGGGGTAGCAATCAGCCCCAGCATTTT
clone_size: once; cdr3_length: 14; j_call: TRBJ2-7; d_call: -; v_call: TRBV5-1; cdr3_aa: CASSFHIGVYEQYF; cdr3_nt: TGCGCCAGCAGCTTCCATATAGGGGTCTACGAGCAGTACTTC
clone_size: -; cdr3_length: 19; j_call: TRBJ2-2; d_call: TRBD2; v_call: TRBV7-3; cdr3_aa: CASSPDGLAGSNPTGELFF; cdr3_nt: TGTGCCAGCAGCCCCGACGGACTAGCGGGATCTAACCCAACCGGGGAGCTGTTTTTT
clone_size: many; cdr3_length: 12; j_call: TRBJ1-1; d_call: -; v_call: TRBV6-5; cdr3_aa: CASSYWGTEAFF; cdr3_nt: TGTGCCAGCAGTTACTGGGGCACTGAAGCTTTCTTT
clone_size: -; cdr3_length: 12; j_call: TRBJ2-1; d_call: -; v_call: TRBV19; cdr3_aa: CASSTSRNEQFF; cdr3_nt: TGTGCCAGTAGTACCAGTAGGAATGAGCAGTTCTTC
clone_size: -; cdr3_length: 16; j_call: TRBJ2-7; d_call: -; v_call: TRBV5-1; cdr3_aa: CASSFSGPGSPYEQYF; cdr3_nt: TGCGCCAGCAGCTTTTCCGGGCCCGGAAGCCCCTACGAGCAGTACTTC
clone_size: -; cdr3_length: 15; j_call: TRBJ2-7; d_call: TRBD1; v_call: TRBV29-1; cdr3_aa: CSVEESRGTVYEQYF; cdr3_nt: TGCAGCGTTGAAGAGTCTCGAGGGACAGTCTACGAGCAGTACTTC
clone_size: -; cdr3_length: 13; j_call: TRBJ1-1; d_call: TRBD1; v_call: TRBV2; cdr3_aa: CASSGQGSTEAFF; cdr3_nt: TGTGCCAGCAGTGGACAGGGGAGCACTGAAGCTTTCTTT
clone_size: many; cdr3_length: 14; j_call: TRBJ2-1; d_call: TRBD1; v_call: TRBV20-1; cdr3_aa: CSALPGTGSNEQFF; cdr3_nt: TGCAGTGCTCTACCCGGGACAGGGAGTAATGAGCAGTTCTTC
clone_size: -; cdr3_length: 13; j_call: TRBJ1-6; d_call: -; v_call: TRBV5-6; cdr3_aa: CASSLVSNSPLHF; cdr3_nt: TGTGCCAGCAGCTTGGTTTCTAATTCACCCCTCCACTTT
clone_size: -; cdr3_length: 11; j_call: TRBJ2-1; d_call: -; v_call: TRBV20-1; cdr3_aa: CSATPHAQQFF; cdr3_nt: TGCAGTGCTACCCCGCACGCACAGCAGTTCTTC
clone_size: few; cdr3_length: 16; j_call: TRBJ2-7; d_call: -; v_call: TRBV4-1; cdr3_aa: CASSQQHGGSSYEQYF; cdr3_nt: TGCGCCAGCAGCCAACAGCACGGGGGCAGCTCCTACGAGCAGTACTTC
clone_size: few; cdr3_length: 13; j_call: TRBJ2-7; d_call: -; v_call: TRBV29-1; cdr3_aa: CSVETHYSYEQYF; cdr3_nt: TGCAGCGTTGAGACACATTACTCCTACGAGCAGTACTTC
clone_size: -; cdr3_length: 17; j_call: TRBJ2-2; d_call: TRBD2; v_call: TRBV7-2; cdr3_aa: CASSLGDIAGTVGELFF; cdr3_nt: TGTGCCAGCAGCTTAGGCGATATAGCGGGAACGGTCGGGGAGCTGTTTTTT
clone_size: few; cdr3_length: 18; j_call: TRBJ2-1; d_call: TRBD2; v_call: TRBV9; cdr3_aa: CASSVGETGRPLYNEQFF; cdr3_nt: TGTGCCAGCAGCGTAGGAGAGACCGGGAGGCCCCTGTACAATGAGCAGTTCTTC
clone_size: few; cdr3_length: 17; j_call: TRBJ2-1; d_call: -; v_call: TRBV21-1; cdr3_aa: CASTNPPNKSSYNEQFF; cdr3_nt: TGTGCCAGCACCAATCCCCCGAATAAGAGCTCCTACAATGAGCAGTTCTTC
clone_size: -; cdr3_length: 16; j_call: TRBJ2-4; d_call: -; v_call: TRBV7-2; cdr3_aa: CASSLITLGIKNIQYF; cdr3_nt: TGTGCCAGCAGCTTAATAACTTTGGGAATTAAAAACATTCAGTACTTC
clone_size: -; cdr3_length: 14; j_call: TRBJ1-1; d_call: TRBD1; v_call: TRBV19; cdr3_aa: CASSIQGAVTEAFF; cdr3_nt: TGTGCCAGTAGTATCCAGGGGGCAGTCACTGAAGCTTTCTTT
clone_size: many; cdr3_length: 19; j_call: TRBJ2-1; d_call: TRBD1; v_call: TRBV11-1; cdr3_aa: CASSSPVGTGVGTYNEQFF; cdr3_nt: TGTGCCAGCAGCTCCCCCGTAGGGACAGGGGTCGGAACCTACAATGAGCAGTTCTTC
clone_size: few; cdr3_length: 13; j_call: TRBJ1-5; d_call: -; v_call: TRBV6-4; cdr3_aa: CASSATSNQPQHF; cdr3_nt: TGTGCCAGCAGTGCGACTAGCAATCAGCCCCAGCATTTT
clone_size: few; cdr3_length: 14; j_call: TRBJ2-1; d_call: -; v_call: TRBV5-1; cdr3_aa: CASSHSNTYNEQFF; cdr3_nt: TGCGCCAGCAGCCACTCTAACACCTACAATGAGCAGTTCTTC
clone_size: -; cdr3_length: 15; j_call: TRBJ2-7; d_call: -; v_call: TRBV12-3/TRBV12-4; cdr3_aa: CASNPPPGEPYEQYF; cdr3_nt: TGTGCCAGCAATCCCCCCCCAGGGGAGCCCTACGAGCAGTACTTC
clone_size: few; cdr3_length: 17; j_call: TRBJ2-7; d_call: -; v_call: TRBV5-1; cdr3_aa: CASSLTAGRASSYEQYF; cdr3_nt: TGCGCCAGCAGCTTAACCGCGGGACGGGCTAGCTCCTACGAGCAGTACTTC
clone_size: -; cdr3_length: 15; j_call: TRBJ1-6; d_call: -; v_call: TRBV3-1; cdr3_aa: CASSQTRIDASPLHF; cdr3_nt: TGTGCCAGCAGCCAGACACGAATAGATGCTTCACCCCTCCACTTT
clone_size: -; cdr3_length: 16; j_call: TRBJ2-7; d_call: TRBD1; v_call: TRBV5-4; cdr3_aa: CASSLGQGNPSYEQYF; cdr3_nt: TGTGCCAGCAGCTTGGGACAGGGTAATCCTTCCTACGAGCAGTACTTC
clone_size: -; cdr3_length: 15; j_call: TRBJ1-5; d_call: TRBD1; v_call: TRBV27; cdr3_aa: CASSPRDRSNRPQHF; cdr3_nt: TGTGCCAGCAGTCCCCGGGACAGGTCCAATAGGCCCCAGCATTTT
clone_size: -; cdr3_length: 13; j_call: TRBJ2-1; d_call: -; v_call: TRBV10-3; cdr3_aa: CAISRDPREEQFF; cdr3_nt: TGTGCCATCAGTCGCGACCCCCGGGAGGAGCAGTTCTTC
clone_size: -; cdr3_length: 13; j_call: TRBJ2-7; d_call: TRBD2; v_call: TRBV10-3; cdr3_aa: CAISSSGGYEQYF; cdr3_nt: TGTGCCATCAGTTCTAGCGGGGGGTACGAGCAGTACTTC
clone_size: -; cdr3_length: 10; j_call: TRBJ1-1; d_call: -; v_call: TRBV6-1; cdr3_aa: CASTRTEAFF; cdr3_nt: TGTGCCAGCACACGAACTGAAGCTTTCTTT
clone_size: -; cdr3_length: 12; j_call: TRBJ2-5; d_call: -; v_call: TRBV20-1; cdr3_aa: CSGERNAETQYF; cdr3_nt: TGCAGCGGAGAGCGGAATGCGGAGACCCAGTACTTC
clone_size: few; cdr3_length: 18; j_call: TRBJ2-1; d_call: TRBD1; v_call: TRBV7-9; cdr3_aa: CASSPTLRQGSGSNEQFF; cdr3_nt: TGTGCCAGCAGCCCCACCCTCCGACAGGGTTCGGGTAGCAATGAGCAGTTCTTC
clone_size: -; cdr3_length: 13; j_call: TRBJ2-5; d_call: -; v_call: TRBV20-1; cdr3_aa: CSARDRVGETQYF; cdr3_nt: TGCAGTGCTAGAGATCGGGTGGGGGAGACCCAGTACTTC
clone_size: -; cdr3_length: 14; j_call: TRBJ1-4; d_call: -; v_call: TRBV7-9; cdr3_aa: CASSSQGVNEKLFF; cdr3_nt: TGTGCCAGCAGTTCCCAGGGTGTGAATGAAAAACTGTTTTTT
clone_size: -; cdr3_length: 17; j_call: TRBJ2-2; d_call: -; v_call: TRBV7-8; cdr3_aa: CASSLVGGPLNTGELFF; cdr3_nt: TGTGCCAGCAGCTTAGTGGGGGGGCCACTGAACACCGGGGAGCTGTTTTTT
clone_size: -; cdr3_length: 14; j_call: TRBJ2-7; d_call: TRBD2; v_call: TRBV7-2; cdr3_aa: CASSTLAGAGEQYF; cdr3_nt: TGTGCCAGCAGCACACTAGCGGGAGCGGGGGAGCAGTACTTC
clone_size: -; cdr3_length: 14; j_call: TRBJ2-7; d_call: -; v_call: TRBV2; cdr3_aa: CASSAYSTTYEQYF; cdr3_nt: TGTGCCAGCAGCGCATACAGCACTACCTACGAGCAGTACTTC
clone_size: -; cdr3_length: 22; j_call: TRBJ2-1; d_call: TRBD2; v_call: TRBV14; cdr3_aa: CASSQDHGGTGSFSIAYNEQFF; cdr3_nt: TGTGCCAGCAGCCAAGATCACGGGGGGACCGGGTCCTTCAGCATTGCGTACAATGAGCAGTTCTTC
clone_size: few; cdr3_length: 14; j_call: TRBJ2-7; d_call: TRBD2; v_call: TRBV20-1; cdr3_aa: CSVSSGRGNYEQYF; cdr3_nt: TGCAGTGTTTCAAGCGGGAGGGGGAATTACGAGCAGTACTTC
clone_size: -; cdr3_length: 14; j_call: TRBJ2-3; d_call: -; v_call: TRBV18; cdr3_aa: CASSQTGVADTQYF; cdr3_nt: TGTGCCAGCTCCCAGACAGGAGTCGCAGATACGCAGTATTTT
clone_size: -; cdr3_length: 16; j_call: TRBJ2-6; d_call: -; v_call: TRBV12-3/TRBV12-4; cdr3_aa: CASRYGQTSGANVLTF; cdr3_nt: TGTGCCAGCAGATATGGACAGACCTCTGGGGCCAACGTCCTGACTTTC
clone_size: many; cdr3_length: 17; j_call: TRBJ1-2; d_call: TRBD1; v_call: TRBV25-1; cdr3_aa: CASSESPNRGRFYGYTF; cdr3_nt: TGTGCCAGCAGTGAATCGCCCAACAGGGGGCGGTTCTATGGCTACACCTTC
clone_size: -; cdr3_length: 18; j_call: TRBJ2-3; d_call: TRBD2; v_call: TRBV5-1; cdr3_aa: CASSFSTSGKFSTDTQYF; cdr3_nt: TGCGCCAGCAGCTTTAGCACTAGCGGGAAATTTAGCACAGATACGCAGTATTTT
clone_size: few; cdr3_length: 17; j_call: TRBJ2-1; d_call: TRBD2; v_call: TRBV4-1; cdr3_aa: CASSQAGLAGPYNEQFF; cdr3_nt: TGCGCCAGCAGCCAGGCTGGACTAGCGGGACCCTACAATGAGCAGTTCTTC
clone_size: -; cdr3_length: 13; j_call: TRBJ2-7; d_call: TRBD2; v_call: TRBV7-8; cdr3_aa: CASRERGLGEQYF; cdr3_nt: TGTGCCAGCAGGGAGCGGGGGTTGGGTGAGCAGTACTTC
clone_size: few; cdr3_length: 15; j_call: TRBJ2-7; d_call: TRBD2; v_call: TRBV20-1; cdr3_aa: CSAKEGLAPYYEQYF; cdr3_nt: TGCAGTGCTAAGGAAGGACTAGCGCCCTACTACGAGCAGTACTTC
clone_size: many; cdr3_length: 16; j_call: TRBJ2-1; d_call: TRBD2; v_call: TRBV27; cdr3_aa: CASSRVAGGTSNEQFF; cdr3_nt: TGTGCCAGCAGTAGGGTAGCGGGAGGCACCTCCAATGAGCAGTTCTTC
clone_size: many; cdr3_length: 14; j_call: TRBJ2-1; d_call: -; v_call: TRBV5-1; cdr3_aa: CASGSGFPYNEQFF; cdr3_nt: TGCGCCAGCGGATCGGGATTCCCCTACAATGAGCAGTTCTTC
clone_size: few; cdr3_length: 17; j_call: TRBJ2-1; d_call: TRBD2; v_call: TRBV10-3; cdr3_aa: CAISEIIAGEWVNEQFF; cdr3_nt: TGTGCCATCAGTGAGATTATAGCGGGAGAGTGGGTCAATGAGCAGTTCTTC
clone_size: -; cdr3_length: 16; j_call: TRBJ1-5; d_call: -; v_call: TRBV12-3/TRBV12-4; cdr3_aa: CASSKQGHYSNQPQHF; cdr3_nt: TGTGCCAGCAGCAAGCAAGGGCACTATAGCAATCAGCCCCAGCATTTT
clone_size: -; cdr3_length: 16; j_call: TRBJ1-2; d_call: -; v_call: TRBV4-1; cdr3_aa: CASRFKTGIRDYGYTF; cdr3_nt: TGCGCCAGCAGATTCAAGACGGGGATTAGAGACTATGGCTACACCTTC